Presented here are 12 T cell receptor beta chains from one specimen sequenced in a study of blood T cells in healthy people across ages. It was with a sample-barcoded 5' primer and a J-beta primer mix that a second PCR of about 7 to 12 cycles was run. TCRdb reprocessed the 5' RACE reads with MiXCR, giving one entry per CDR3 protein. The profile shows 800,000 or so distinct CDR3 sequences, about 25% of them singletons. In addition, the sample was reused for a study of T cells of mothers and their children.

Specimen: blood. These receptors were collected from a boy between 10 and 17 years old in good health.

A few counts support this clonotype. The V and J genes are TRBV6-5 and TRBJ2-1, with 13 bases matching TRBD2. V lost 6 bases to trimming and J lost 9 bases; unmatched junction nucleotides: 8. Per the germline V gene, CDR1 is MNHEY and CDR2 is SVGAGI. There are 15 residues in the CDR3. DNA of the CDR3: TGTGCCAGCAGCCGGGCGGGACTAGCGGGATCTGAGCAGTTCTTC. It is translated as CASSRAGLAGSEQFF.

This clonotype was seen a few times. The chain has TRBV5-1 and TRBJ2-5; 9 bases line up with TRBD2. The J call may be mistaken, given a closer DNA end match to TRBJ2-7. The CDR3 covers 15 residues. The germline V gene encodes CDR1 SGHRS and CDR2 YFSETQ. CDR3 region: CASSRSGSGAYEQYF. CDR3 in DNA: TGCGCCAGCAGCCGTAGCGGGAGTGGTGCTTACGAGCAGTACTTC.

Only a few counts were recorded for this clonotype. CDR3 in amino acids: CASSQDQGLTEAFF. The CDR3, as DNA: TGTGCCAGCAGCCAAGATCAAGGGTTAACTGAAGCTTTCTTT. This rearrangement joins TRBV3-1 to TRBJ1-1; no definite D call. Per the germline V gene, CDR1 is LGHDT and CDR2 is YNNKEL (reference sequence). The CDR3 runs to 14 residues. Trimming left V 0 bases short and J 5 bases short, with 10 bases between.

This clonotype turned up a few times. This rearrangement joins TRBV29-1 to TRBJ2-1; 8 positions match TRBD1. Germline CDR1 SQVTM, CDR2 ANQGSEA. J gave up 2 bases and V 4 bases, and 4 bases lay outside the gene matches. This CDR3 region has 14 residues. The CDR3 nucleotides read TGCAGCGTTGGGGGGACAGGCGCCTACAATGAGCAGTTCTTC. This encodes CSVGGTGAYNEQFF.

The genes are TRBV12-3 or TRBV12-4 and TRBJ1-4; D unresolved. The CDR3 has 13 residues. The V gene lost 4 bases and the J gene lost 3 bases, with 6 bases spanning the gap. CDR3 nucleotides: TGTGCCAGCAGTTCCGGTGCTAATGAAAAACTGTTTTTT. It encodes CASSSGANEKLFF.

This sequence joins TRBV29-1 and TRBJ2-1; TRBD1 is a possible D gene (5 bases). The J call may be in error: the DNA end matches TRBJ2-7 better. The CDR3 length is 12 residues. From germline, CDR1 is SQVTM and CDR2 ANQGSEA. The CDR3 region is CSVETGLYEQYF. The CDR3 DNA is TGCAGCGTTGAAACAGGTCTGTACGAGCAGTACTTC.

This clonotype was observed many times. The chain uses TRBV7-2 and TRBJ2-5; a weak D match, TRBD1 (6 bases). Trimming shortened V by 4 bases and J by 1 base, and 13 bases separated the two germline ends. The CDR3 sequence is 15 residues long. Germline V lookup: CDR1 SGHTA, CDR2 FQGNSA. The CDR3 loop reads CASSSTRGFQETQYF. CDR3 sequence (DNA): TGTGCCAGCAGCTCGACAAGGGGGTTCCAAGAGACCCAGTACTTC.

This clonotype was observed a handful of times. CDR3 sequence: CASSLSIENIQYF. The CDR3 DNA is TGTGCCAGCAGCTTAAGTATAGAAAACATTCAGTACTTC. The chain uses TRBV7-9 and TRBJ2-4; no firm D call. The V gene lost 2 bases and the J gene lost 5 bases, with 7 bases spanning the gap. The CDR3 is 13 amino acids. Germline CDR1 SEHNR, CDR2 FQNEAQ (reference sequence). The full variable domain, with the rest looked up from reference TRBV7-9 and TRBJ2-4, is DTGVSQNPRHKITKRGQNVTFRCDPISEHNRLYWYRQTLGQGPEFLTYFQNEAQLEKSRLLSDRFSAERPKGSFSTLEIQRTEQGDSAMYLCASSLSIENIQYFGAGTRLSVL.

This clonotype has only a few counts. This CDR3 is CASSELAVGNTEAFF. The CDR3 DNA reads TGTGCCAGCAGTGAACTTGCGGTTGGGAACACTGAAGCTTTCTTT. The gene calls are TRBV25-1 and TRBJ1-1, with D uncertain. The CDR3 totals 15 residues. V was pared by 2 bases and J by 1 base, with 11 bases between. Per germline, CDR1 MGHDK and CDR2 SYGVNS.

This clonotype has just a few counts. The chain uses TRBV7-2 and TRBJ2-7; D is possibly TRBD1 (5 bases). Between the trimmed V and J ends, which lost 4 bases and 6 bases, there was a span of 13 bases. Germline CDR1 is SGHTA and CDR2 is FQGNSA. The CDR3 extends over 13 amino acids. CDR3 sequence (DNA): TGTGCCAGCAGCTCCCTGCCTGGGGCCGAGCAGTACTTC. Translated: CASSSLPGAEQYF.

This clonotype was detected a few times. This chain joins TRBV30 and TRBJ2-1; maybe TRBD1 (5 bases). Germline lookup yields CDR1 GTSNPN and CDR2 SVGIG (reference sequence). V lost 2 bases to trimming and J lost 5 bases, with 10 bases between them. The CDR3 totals 13 residues. The CDR3 region is CAWSPGKDNEQFF. As DNA, the CDR3 is TGTGCCTGGAGTCCAGGGAAAGACAATGAGCAGTTCTTC.

This clonotype appeared a few times. V and J are TRBV6-2 or TRBV6-3 and TRBJ2-5; 11 nucleotides agree with TRBD1. The end of the DNA is better explained by TRBJ2-1, so the J call may be wrong. CDR3 length: 16 residues. The germline gives CDR1 MNHEY, CDR2 SVGEGT. The CDR3, as DNA: TGTGCCAGCACCCCCTCGGACAGGGGGCTCTACAATGAGCAGTTCTTC. Protein product: CASTPSDRGLYNEQFF.